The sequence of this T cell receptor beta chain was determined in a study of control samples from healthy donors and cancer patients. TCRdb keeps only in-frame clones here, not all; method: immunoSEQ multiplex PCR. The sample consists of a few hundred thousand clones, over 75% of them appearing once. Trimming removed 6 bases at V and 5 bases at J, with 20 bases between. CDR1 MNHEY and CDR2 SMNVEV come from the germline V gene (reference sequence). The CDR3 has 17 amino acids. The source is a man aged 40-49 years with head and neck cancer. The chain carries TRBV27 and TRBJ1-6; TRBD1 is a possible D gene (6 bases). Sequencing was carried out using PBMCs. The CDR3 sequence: CASSRQGNFENNSPLHF. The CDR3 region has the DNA TGTGCCAGCAGCAGGCAGGGGAATTTTGAGAATAATTCACCCCTCCACTTT.